The 16 T cell receptor beta chains in this list originate from one sample, sequenced in a study of blood T cell repertoires in COVID-19. Sequencing was performed with immunoSEQ multiplex PCR; in TCRdb, only in-frame clones are kept and a portion is missing. The sample carries fewer than 250,000 clones, 84% recorded once. Sequencing was performed on peripheral blood. Source of these receptors: a man aged 50 to 60 with acute or convalescent COVID-19.

The J gene is TRBJ2-5, the V gene TRBV30; TRBD1 matches 10 bases. The V and J ends lost 1 base and 5 bases, in that order; junction bases with no gene match: 1. CDR3 length equals 13 residues. Germline CDR1 reads GTSNPN; CDR2 reads SVGIG (reference sequence). Here the CDR3 reads CAWSAGQGETQYF. As DNA, the CDR3 is TGTGCCTGGAGTGCGGGACAGGGGGAGACCCAGTACTTC.

The rearrangement joins TRBV14 to TRBJ1-2; 7 bases fit TRBD1. Germline V lookup: CDR1 SGHDN, CDR2 FVKESK. The CDR3 is 16 amino acids. V gave up 2 bases and J gave up 7 bases; unmatched junction bases: 13. CDR3 coding DNA: TGTGCCAGCAGCCAAATCCCGACAGGGCCCTTAACTGGCTACACCTTC. It codes for CASSQIPTGPLTGYTF. Based on the CDR3 plus reference TRBV14 and TRBJ1-2, the full variable domain is EAGVTQFPSHSVIEKGQTVTLRCDPISGHDNLYWYRRVMGKEIKFLLHFVKESKQDESGMPNNRFLAERTGGTYSTLKVQPAELEDSGVYFCASSQIPTGPLTGYTFGSGTRLTVV.

Of note for this clone: The same CDR3 is also encoded by other DNA sequences in this sample. The chain has TRBV18 and TRBJ2-7; possible D gene TRBD1, 6 bases. Trimming took 0 bases from V and 1 from J, leaving 10 bases between them. Germline CDR1 is KGHSH and CDR2 is LQKENI. The CDR3 sequence is 15 residues long. CDR3 loop: CASSPPGQGSYEQYF. The CDR3 DNA reads as TGTGCCAGCTCACCACCGGGGCAGGGGTCCTACGAGCAGTACTTC. Full variable domain (outside the CDR3, taken from reference TRBV18 and TRBJ2-7): NAGVMQNPRHLVRRRGQEARLRCSPMKGHSHVYWYRQLPEEGLKFMVYLQKENIIDESGMPKERFSAEFPKEGPSILRIQQVVRGDSAAYFCASSPPGQGSYEQYFGPGTRLTVT.

V and J are TRBV7-9 and TRBJ2-7, with D uncertain. Between the trimmed V and J ends, which lost 5 bases and 1 base, there was a span of 3 bases. CDR3 length equals 11 residues. CDR1 is SEHNR, CDR2 FQNEAQ, per germline (reference sequence). The DNA for the CDR3 is TGTGCCAGCAGCGCGTCCTACGAGCAGTACTTC. This gives the protein CASSASYEQYF.

The chain has TRBV7-9 and TRBJ2-7; 7 positions agree with TRBD1. The CDR3 has 14 residues. J lost 5 bases, V lost 1 base, and 5 bases had no gene match. CDR1 and CDR2 from the germline V gene are SEHNR and FQNEAQ (reference sequence). CDR3 region: CASSLVRTGNEQYF. The CDR3 DNA reads as TGTGCCAGCAGCTTAGTCCGGACAGGCAACGAGCAGTACTTC.

The chain recombines TRBV7-2 with TRBJ1-5, with no clear D. Germline V CDR1 and CDR2: SGHTA, FQGNSA. The CDR3 contains 14 residues. V dropped 3 bases and J dropped 3 bases, with 9 bases sitting between them. The CDR3 DNA follows: TGTGCCAGCAGCTTCCGGGGATTCAATCAGCCCCAGCATTTT. It specifies CASSFRGFNQPQHF.

A word on this clone: The sample contains more than one DNA sequence encoding this CDR3. The V call is TRBV5-1, the J call TRBJ2-1; TRBD2 is a possible D gene (6 bases). Trimming took off 0 bases at V and 2 bases at J, with 9 bases between the two ends. This CDR3 comprises 15 residues. Germline V gene data show CDR1 as SGHRS and CDR2 as YFSETQ. CDR3 bases: TGCGCCAGCAGCTTGGGGATAGCGGCCTACAATGAGCAGTTCTTC. Protein: CASSLGIAAYNEQFF. The variable domain in full, with the rest retrieved from reference TRBV5-1 and TRBJ2-1, is KAGVTQTPRYLIKTRGQQVTLSCSPISGHRSVSWYQQTPGQGLQFLFEYFSETQRNKGNFPGRFSGRQFSNSRSEMNVSTLELGDSALYLCASSLGIAAYNEQFFGPGTRLTVL.

This sequence joins TRBV6-1 and TRBJ2-7; 9 bases line up with TRBD1. Germline CDR1 and CDR2: MNHNS and SASEGT. CDR3 size: 16 residues. V gave up 3 bases and J gave up 0 bases; unmatched junction bases: 6. The CDR3 spells CASSDGTGLPSYEQYF. CDR3 DNA sequence: TGTGCCAGCAGTGATGGGACAGGGTTACCCTCCTACGAGCAGTACTTC.

This sequence joins TRBV5-1 and TRBJ2-7; 7 bases are shared with TRBD1. The CDR3 runs to 15 residues. Per the germline V gene, CDR1 is SGHRS and CDR2 is YFSETQ. Trimming cost V 2 bases and J 3 bases; bases outside gene matches: 8. CDR3 coding DNA: TGCGCCAGCAGCTTCTTAGGGGGCGAAAACTACGAGCAGTACTTC. It is translated as CASSFLGGENYEQYF.

V usage is TRBV28 and J usage is TRBJ2-2, with D possibly being TRBD1 (6 bases). From germline, CDR1 is MDHEN and CDR2 SYDVKM. The germline V and J ends were trimmed by 2 bases and 7 bases, with 14 bases remaining between them. CDR3 length: 15 amino acids. The CDR3, as DNA: TGTGCCAGCAGTTTAAACTGGGGCAGGGGCGGGGAGCTGTTTTTT. Translation: CASSLNWGRGGELFF.

V gene TRBV19 combines with J gene TRBJ1-5, with D possibly TRBD1 on 6 matching bases. Germline-derived CDR1 and CDR2 are LNHDA and SQIVND (reference sequence). The CDR3 loop spans 16 amino acids. Trimming took off 7 bases at V and 6 bases at J, with 22 bases between the two ends. CDR3 in DNA: TGTGCCAGTACCCTTGCAGGGGAGTTTTCTTCTCAGCCCCAGCATTTT. It yields the protein CASTLAGEFSSQPQHF.

V usage is TRBV3-1 (or the pseudogene TRBV3-2) and J usage is TRBJ1-6; TRBD1 might be the D (5 bases). Looked up from germline, CDR1 is LGHDT and CDR2 is YNNKEL (reference sequence). The CDR3 runs 17 residues. Trimming removed 1 base at V and 10 bases at J, with 20 bases between. The CDR3 protein is CASSQVSRAGRTSPLHF. Here the CDR3 DNA reads TGTGCCAGCAGCCAAGTATCCCGGGCAGGGCGGACGTCACCCCTCCACTTT.

The chain is built from TRBV4-1 and TRBJ2-7; 7 bases are a match to TRBD1. This CDR3 is built from 15 residues. The V and J ends lost 3 bases and 3 bases, in that order; junction bases with no gene match: 8. In germline, CDR1 is MGHRA, CDR2 YSYEKL. The CDR3 reads CASSHPGQMSYEQYF. Written as DNA, the CDR3 is TGCGCCAGCAGCCACCCGGGACAGATGAGCTACGAGCAGTACTTC.

The rearrangement uses TRBV28 and TRBJ2-3; TRBD1 is a possible D gene (6 bases). Trimming stripped 6 bases from V and 3 bases from J, with 16 bases between. The CDR3 runs 15 residues. CDR1 is MDHEN and CDR2 is SYDVKM in the germline V gene. CDR3 in amino acids: CASSPPGHLTDTQYF. The CDR3 region has the DNA TGTGCCAGCAGCCCGCCGGGACACCTGACAGATACGCAGTATTTT.

This chain uses TRBV19 with TRBJ2-7; D is possibly TRBD1 (5 bases). The V and J ends lost 5 bases and 0 bases respectively, with 17 bases between them. Germline V gives CDR1 LNHDA, CDR2 SQIVND (reference sequence). This CDR3 contains 16 residues. DNA for the CDR3: TGTGCCAGTAGTTCTATATATCAGCAGGGCTCCTACGAGCAGTACTTC. Protein product: CASSSIYQQGSYEQYF. Full variable domain (outside the CDR3, taken from reference TRBV19 and TRBJ2-7): DGGITQSPKYLFRKEGQNVTLSCEQNLNHDAMYWYRQDPGQGLRLIYYSQIVNDFQKGDIAEGYSVSREKKESFPLTVTSAQKNPTAFYLCASSSIYQQGSYEQYFGPGTRLTVT.

The V call is TRBV27, the J call TRBJ1-5; D possibly corresponds to TRBD1 (6 bases). CDR3 length equals 14 residues. Germline assignment: CDR1 MNHEY and CDR2 SMNVEV (reference sequence). With 6 bases removed from V and 2 bases from J, the gap between germline ends came to 11 bases. The CDR3 DNA is TGTGCCAGCAGCCGCTACAGGGGCAATCAGCCCCAGCATTTT. Translated, it gives CASSRYRGNQPQHF.